This T cell receptor (beta chain) is from a study of post-analysis software for immune sequencing data. In the study overall: Relapsing-remitting, secondary progressive and progressive-relapsing forms of multiple sclerosis all featured among disease courses. Study conclusions and caveats: Same-batch samples co-clustered strongly by F measure. Included in a set of four or five TRBV segments more frequent in patients than controls were TRBV5-6, TRBV5-1 and TRBV20-1. Significantly lower normalized Chao1 diversity was seen in multiple sclerosis patients than in controls.

This clonotype was counted many times. Its antigen is as yet unknown. V was pared by 4 bases and J by 1 base, with 1 base of the junction left unmatched. CDR3 length: 15 amino acids. Germline V CDR1 and CDR2: MNHEY, SVGAGI. Researchers reported that TCR beta cDNA libraries carried unique molecular identifiers. Each sample of roughly 0.9 to 11 million input T cells yielded approximately 500,000 cDNA molecules, so each molecule approximated one T cell. TCRdb itself ran the PCR reads through MiXCR, one entry per CDR3 protein. There are some 800,000 distinct CDR3 sequences in the sample; around 45% occur only once, and 4.9% lies in the top ten.

Sequenced sample: blood. The chain is built from TRBV6-5 and TRBJ2-7, with TRBD2 matching 13 bases. The TCR originated in a girl aged 10-17 years with multiple sclerosis. The DNA for the CDR3 is TGTGCCAGCAGTTCACTAGCGGGAGGGTCCTACGAGCAGTACTTC. It specifies CASSSLAGGSYEQYF.